This T cell receptor (beta chain) was recorded in a study of T-cell memory formation after mild COVID-19. Whole-study context: Clusters of TCRs were largely donor specific. General study results and limits: Clones shrinking from day 15 to 85 showed even CD4/CD8 mixes; later expanders tilted CD4+.

The CDR3 consists of 16 residues. V was shortened by 5 bases and J by 1 base, with 15 bases between the two germline ends. Germline CDR1 is SGHVS and CDR2 is FNYEAQ. This clonotype came up a few times. Its antigen is currently unknown. TCRdb processed the 5' RACE reads anew with MiXCR; each CDR3 protein has one entry. Among about 290,000 distinct CDR3 sequences listed, over 15% were seen once. This clonotype was obtained from a man in his late teens or twenties who had mild COVID-19 (a few samples of this study predate the infection). Cell type and time point are not known. The rearrangement uses TRBV7-6 and TRBJ2-1; D remains ambiguous. What was sequenced was PBMCs or a T cell subset sorted from them (not recorded which). CDR3 amino acids: CASSLGLVGSYNEQFF. The CDR3 coding sequence is TGTGCCAGCAGCCTTGGGCTAGTGGGGTCCTACAATGAGCAGTTCTTC.